Following are 5 T cell receptor beta chains from one sample sequenced in a study of T cell responses to AZD1222 COVID-19 vaccine. This table comes from immunoSEQ multiplex PCR, and its TCRdb copy is limited to in-frame clones, with some not included. Of 120,000 or so clones in the sample, roughly 89% are singletons; the top ten hold 2% to 3%. Sample: peripheral blood, taken 28 days after the second AZD1222 dose. These TCRs come from an adult who received the AZD1222 COVID-19 vaccine.

The rearrangement joins TRBV7-9 to TRBJ1-6; D is perhaps TRBD1 (6 bases). Trimming took 1 base from V and 4 from J, leaving 14 bases between them. This CDR3 is 17 amino acids long. The germline gives CDR1 SEHNR, CDR2 FQNEAQ (reference sequence). CDR3 sequence: CASSLVGGASYNSPLHF. The CDR3 DNA is TGTGCCAGCAGCTTAGTAGGGGGGGCCTCATATAATTCACCCCTCCACTTT.

The rearrangement links TRBV3-1 (or the pseudogene TRBV3-2) to TRBJ2-7, with D perhaps matching TRBD1 (7 bases). The V end was cut by 7 bases, the J end by 3 bases, with 19 bases between. This CDR3 region has 15 residues. The V gene's germline CDR1 is LGHDT and CDR2 YNNKEL (reference sequence). DNA of the CDR3: TGTGCCAGCACCAGAGGAGGGGGCGGTTTCTACGAGCAGTACTTC. It specifies CASTRGGGGFYEQYF.

This clone was detected once. The chain couples TRBV6-5 to TRBJ1-5, with 7 bases lining up with TRBD1. CDR1 and CDR2 (germline): MNHEY, SVGAGI. V lost 6 bases, J lost 6 bases, and 8 bases stayed unmatched. CDR3 length equals 14 residues. The CDR3 is CASSLREGAQPQHF. The CDR3 bases are TGTGCCAGCAGCCTAAGGGAGGGGGCTCAGCCCCAGCATTTT.

This clone was counted only a few times. J is TRBJ2-3 and V is TRBV18; D is uncertain. The CDR3 totals 15 residues. The ends were cut back, 3 bases at V and 2 bases at J, with 12 bases in the middle. CDR1 is KGHSH and CDR2 is LQKENI in the germline V gene. CDR3 in amino acids: CASSPTSDPTDTQYF. CDR3 bases: TGTGCCAGCTCACCGACCAGCGACCCCACAGATACGCAGTATTTT.

V usage is TRBV6-2 or TRBV6-3 and J usage is TRBJ1-1, with TRBD1 matching 9 bases. This CDR3 region has 16 residues. V shed 6 bases and J 2 bases; nucleotides not matched to a gene: 10. CDR1 and CDR2 from the germline V gene are MNHEY and SVGEGT. The CDR3 sequence: CASSLRQGVGNTEAFF. In nucleotides, the CDR3 is TGTGCCAGCAGCCTACGACAGGGGGTGGGTAACACTGAAGCTTTCTTT.